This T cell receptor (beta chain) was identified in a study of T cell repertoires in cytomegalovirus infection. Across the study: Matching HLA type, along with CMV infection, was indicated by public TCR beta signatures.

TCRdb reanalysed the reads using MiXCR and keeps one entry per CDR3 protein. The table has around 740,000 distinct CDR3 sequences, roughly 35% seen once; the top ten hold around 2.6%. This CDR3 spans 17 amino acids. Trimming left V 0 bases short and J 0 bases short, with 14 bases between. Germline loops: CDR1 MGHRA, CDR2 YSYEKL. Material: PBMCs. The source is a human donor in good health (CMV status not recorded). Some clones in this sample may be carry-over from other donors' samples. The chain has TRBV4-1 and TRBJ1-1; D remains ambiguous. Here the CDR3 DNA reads TGCGCCAGCAGCCAAGATCTTCCGGGGATAATGAACACTGAAGCTTTCTTT. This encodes CASSQDLPGIMNTEAFF.